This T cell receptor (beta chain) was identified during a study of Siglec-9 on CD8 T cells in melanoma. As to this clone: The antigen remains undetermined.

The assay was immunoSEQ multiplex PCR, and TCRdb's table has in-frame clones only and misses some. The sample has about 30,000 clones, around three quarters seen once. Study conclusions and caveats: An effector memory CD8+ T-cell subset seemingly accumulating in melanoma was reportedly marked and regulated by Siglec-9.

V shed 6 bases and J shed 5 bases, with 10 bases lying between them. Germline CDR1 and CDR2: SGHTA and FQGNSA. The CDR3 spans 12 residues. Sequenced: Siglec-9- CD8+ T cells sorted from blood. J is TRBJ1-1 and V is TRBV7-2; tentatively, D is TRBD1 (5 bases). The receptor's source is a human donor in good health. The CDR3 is CASRSGPTEAFF. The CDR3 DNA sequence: TGTGCCAGCAGGTCAGGGCCGACTGAAGCTTTCTTT.